A single sample is the source of the 11 T cell receptor beta chains below, sequenced in a study of T-cell memory formation after mild COVID-19. TCRdb reprocessed the 5' RACE reads via MiXCR and lists one record per CDR3 protein. There are around 300,000 distinct CDR3 sequences in the sample; roughly a fifth occur only once, and roughly 21% lies in the top ten. Specimen: PBMCs or a T cell subset sorted from them (not recorded which). Source of these receptors: a man aged 18 to 29 who had mild COVID-19 (a few samples of this study predate the infection). Cell type and time point are not known.

For this clonotype: At one end, the junction sequence differs from germline, possibly due to a read error. This CDR3 reads CSVPRGGGLDF. The DNA for the CDR3 is TGCAGTGTTCCCCGCGGCGGGGGCTTGGACTTC. J is TRBJ2-7 and V is TRBV20-1, with a weak D call TRBD2 (7 bases). This CDR3 spans 11 amino acids. Germline V CDR1 and CDR2: DFQATT, SNEGSKA (reference sequence).

At least ten counts were recorded for this clonotype. This chain links TRBV20-1 with TRBJ2-5; D is undetermined. The CDR3 has 12 amino acids. The V end lost 6 bases, the J end lost 0 bases, and 8 bases lay between the germline ends. The germline V gene has CDR1 DFQATT and CDR2 SNEGSKA (reference sequence). The CDR3 is CSAQRYQETQYF. CDR3 nucleotides: TGCAGTGCCCAGAGGTACCAAGAGACCCAGTACTTC.

This clonotype was seen a few times. In nucleotides, the CDR3 is TGCGCCAGCAGCGTGTTAACAGGGGATTCACCCCTCCACTTT. Translated, it gives CASSVLTGDSPLHF. The chain has TRBV5-1 and TRBJ1-6, with 7 bases that match TRBD1. Germline V gene data show CDR1 as SGHRS and CDR2 as YFSETQ. The V gene end was trimmed by 4 bases and the J gene end by 8 bases; junction bases not matched to a gene: 6. This CDR3 comprises 14 residues.

The table lists this clonotype with a few counts. The V gene is TRBV7-9, the J gene TRBJ2-7, with D possibly called TRBD1 or TRBD2 (5 bases each). Germline CDR1 SEHNR, CDR2 FQNEAQ (reference sequence). Between the trimmed V and J ends, which lost 3 bases and 1 base, there was a span of 13 bases. This CDR3 has 15 residues. CDR3 protein: CASSLGTLRSYEQYV. In DNA, the CDR3 is TGTGCCAGCAGCTTGGGGACCCTGAGGTCCTACGAGCAGTACGTC.

This chain uses TRBV7-3 with TRBJ2-1; tentatively, D is TRBD2 (7 bases). The length of the CDR3 is 13 residues. Trimming stripped 5 bases from V and 9 bases from J, with 14 bases between. Germline lookup yields CDR1 SGHTA and CDR2 FQGTGA. CDR3: CASSTGGAAEQFF. The CDR3 nucleotides are TGTGCCAGCAGCACTGGGGGGGCGGCTGAGCAGTTCTTC.

V is TRBV20-1 and J is TRBJ2-1; D not certain. The ends were cut back, 3 bases at V and 0 bases at J, with 9 bases in the middle. There are 14 residues in the CDR3. Germline values: CDR1 DFQATT, CDR2 SNEGSKA (reference sequence). CDR3 in amino acids: CSASRVGSYNEQFF. In DNA form, the CDR3 reads TGCAGTGCTAGTCGGGTTGGCTCCTACAATGAGCAGTTCTTC.

Only a few counts were recorded for this clonotype. J is TRBJ2-3 and V is TRBV5-1; 9 positions match TRBD2. The CDR3 totals 16 residues. V shed 3 bases and J 2 bases; nucleotides not matched to a gene: 7. The germline gives CDR1 SGHRS, CDR2 YFSETQ. In DNA, the CDR3 is TGCGCCAGCAGCTACCTGACTAGCGGAGACACAGATACGCAGTATTTT. This encodes CASSYLTSGDTDTQYF.

In this sample, this clonotype turned up a few times. The chain combines TRBV4-1 with TRBJ1-1; the D gene is possibly TRBD1 (6 bases). The germline CDR1 and CDR2 sequences are MGHRA and YSYEKL. The V and J ends lost 0 bases and 3 bases respectively, with 14 bases between them. The CDR3 runs 16 residues. This CDR3 reads CASSQDGEGGYTEAFF. In DNA form, the CDR3 reads TGCGCCAGCAGCCAAGATGGCGAGGGGGGGTACACTGAAGCTTTCTTT.

This chain uses TRBV6-5 with TRBJ2-6; a weak D match, TRBD1 (6 bases). Germline CDR1 MNHEY, CDR2 SVGAGI. This CDR3 region has 15 residues. Trimming removed 4 bases at V and 2 bases at J, with 9 bases between. The CDR3 region has the DNA TGTGCCAGCAGTTCCTGGGGGCCTGGGGCCAACGTCCTGACTTTC. Residues: CASSSWGPGANVLTF.

This CDR3 is CASSLTSGGAGEQFF. DNA for the CDR3: TGTGCCAGCAGTTTGACTAGCGGGGGGGCCGGTGAGCAGTTCTTC. The V gene is TRBV12-3 or TRBV12-4, the J gene TRBJ2-1; 14 bases fit TRBD2. The CDR3 extends over 15 amino acids. Germline trimming cut 3 bases from V and 9 bases from J; bases unmatched to any gene: 4.

This clonotype was detected a few times. The V call is TRBV7-2, the J call TRBJ2-1; D is uncertain. Germline V gives CDR1 SGHTA, CDR2 FQGNSA. This CDR3 spans 14 amino acids. Trimming took 3 bases from V and 4 from J, leaving 10 bases between them. CDR3 sequence: CASSLAASYNEQFF. In nucleotides, the CDR3 is TGTGCCAGCAGCTTGGCCGCTTCGTACAATGAGCAGTTCTTC. Based on the CDR3 plus reference TRBV7-2 and TRBJ2-1, the full variable domain is GAGVSQSPSNKVTEKGKDVELRCDPISGHTALYWYRQSLGQGLEFLIYFQGNSAPDKSGLPSDRFSAERTGGSVSTLTIQRTQQEDSAVYLCASSLAASYNEQFFGPGTRLTVL.